The 17 T cell receptor beta chains in this list originate from one sample, sequenced in a study of cytomegalovirus exposure and HLA in healthy donors. Researchers ran the PCR with 60 Vbeta and 13 Jbeta primers. Sequencing was performed with immunoSEQ multiplex PCR; in TCRdb, only in-frame clones are kept and a portion is missing. The repertoire holds 110,000 or so clones, 82% seen once, with around 2.7% in the top ten. Sequencing was done on a sample of PBMCs. These receptors all stem from a woman aged 18-29 years in good health and CMV-seronegative.

The chain employs TRBV11-2 and TRBJ2-7; 13 nucleotides line up with TRBD2. CDR3 size: 15 residues. Per the germline V gene, CDR1 is SGHAT and CDR2 is FQNNGV. V trimming: 4 bases; J trimming: 4 bases; junction bases outside the gene matches: 4. CDR3 in DNA: TGTGCCAGCAGCTCCGGACTAGCGGGAGTTTACGAGCAGTACTTC. This encodes CASSSGLAGVYEQYF.

V gene TRBV29-1 combines with J gene TRBJ1-3; 7 bases are a match to TRBD1. This CDR3 has 14 amino acids. V dropped 0 bases and J dropped 8; count of bases not matched to a gene: 7. Germline CDR1 reads SQVTM; CDR2 reads ANQGSEA. The CDR3 DNA sequence: TGCAGCGTTGAAGAAAGGGGGCTTTCCGACACCATATATTTT. It is translated as CSVEERGLSDTIYF.

V is TRBV7-8 and J is TRBJ2-7; no clear D. V shed 0 bases and J shed 3 bases, with 12 bases lying between them. CDR1 is SGHVS, CDR2 FQNEAQ, per germline. This CDR3 is built from 15 residues. CDR3 in amino acids: CASSLASVAVYEQYF. In DNA, the CDR3 is TGTGCCAGCAGCTTAGCATCTGTCGCAGTCTACGAGCAGTACTTC.

The rearrangement uses TRBV28 and TRBJ1-2, with 7 positions matching TRBD1. In germline, CDR1 is MDHEN, CDR2 SYDVKM. This CDR3 is built from 14 residues. V lost 4 bases to trimming and J lost 4 bases; unmatched junction nucleotides: 6. As DNA, the CDR3 is TGTGCCAGCAGTTGGTGGGGACAGCGCTATGGCTACACCTTC. Translation gives CASSWWGQRYGYTF.

The chain carries TRBV7-9 and TRBJ2-5, with D hard to call. Germline CDR1 SEHNR, CDR2 FQNEAQ (reference sequence). Trimming left V 1 base short and J 3 bases short, with 9 bases between. The CDR3 consists of 14 residues. CDR3 in amino acids: CASSLVREKETQYF. The CDR3 DNA reads TGTGCCAGCAGCTTAGTAAGAGAAAAAGAGACCCAGTACTTC. The entire variable domain, with the rest obtained from reference TRBV7-9 and TRBJ2-5, is as follows: DTGVSQNPRHKITKRGQNVTFRCDPISEHNRLYWYRQTLGQGPEFLTYFQNEAQLEKSRLLSDRFSAERPKGSFSTLEIQRTEQGDSAMYLCASSLVREKETQYFGPGTRLLVL.

This clone was seen just once. The rearrangement links TRBV6-1 to TRBJ2-6; D is undetermined. V shed 4 bases and J shed 1 base, with 11 bases lying between them. CDR1 MNHNS and CDR2 SASEGT come from the germline V gene. The CDR3 is 16 residues long. The CDR3 nucleotides are TGTGCCAGCAGTGTTGAGAGCCTTTCTGGGGCCAACGTCCTGACTTTC. Protein product: CASSVESLSGANVLTF.

The chain carries TRBV5-6 and TRBJ2-3, with D possibly being TRBD1 (5 bases). Trimming took 4 bases from V and 4 from J, leaving 19 bases between them. CDR1 SGHDT and CDR2 YYEEEE come from the germline V gene. This CDR3 region has 16 residues. The CDR3 reads CASSIQESGQADTQYF. The CDR3 bases are TGTGCCAGCAGCATACAGGAGTCCGGGCAGGCAGATACGCAGTATTTT.

The chain uses TRBV4-3 and TRBJ2-2, with 7 nucleotides matching TRBD2. Unmatched junction bases numbered 4, after V lost 1 base and J lost 5 bases. Germline V gives CDR1 LGHNA, CDR2 YSLEER. This CDR3 is 15 amino acids long. CDR3 DNA: TGCGCCAGCAGCCAAGCTGGGGGAGGGACCGGGGAGCTGTTTTTT. Translating gives CASSQAGGGTGELFF.

The V and J genes are TRBV11-3 and TRBJ1-2; D not resolved. V was shortened by 5 bases and J by 4 bases, with 8 bases between the two germline ends. Per the germline V gene, CDR1 is SGHNT and CDR2 is YENEEA. CDR3 length: 12 residues. This chain's CDR3 is CASSLGGYGYTF. CDR3 DNA: TGTGCCAGCAGCCTCGGAGGCTATGGCTACACCTTC.

The CDR3 nucleotides read TGTGCCAGTAGCAAATCCCCGGGGGGGCCGATCGATGAGCAGTTCTTC. Protein product: CASSKSPGGPIDEQFF. The chain recombines TRBV19 with TRBJ2-1; 8 bases match TRBD2. V shed 6 bases and J 8 bases; nucleotides not matched to a gene: 15. Germline CDR1 and CDR2: LNHDA and SQIVND (reference sequence). The CDR3 extends over 16 amino acids.

The V call is TRBV19, the J call TRBJ2-7, with 8 bases that match TRBD2. Trimming took 1 base from V and 3 from J; bases not matched to a gene: 8. This CDR3 has 16 residues. Germline assignment: CDR1 LNHDA and CDR2 SQIVND (reference sequence). DNA of the CDR3: TGTGCCAGTAGTATAGTGGGGCCTAGCGGGTACTACGAGCAGTACTTC. This gives the protein CASSIVGPSGYYEQYF.

The chain joins TRBV30 to TRBJ2-3, with TRBD1 matching over 7 bases. Germline trimming cut 6 bases from V and 0 bases from J; bases unmatched to any gene: 12. From germline, CDR1 is GTSNPN and CDR2 SVGIG (reference sequence). The CDR3 is 16 residues long. The CDR3 sequence is CACRGQVYTSTDTQYF. In DNA form, the CDR3 reads TGTGCCTGCCGCGGACAGGTTTATACTAGCACAGATACGCAGTATTTT. Filled out from reference TRBV30 and TRBJ2-3, the complete variable domain reads SQTIHQWPATLVQPVGSPLSLECTVEGTSNPNLYWYRQAAGRGLQLLFYSVGIGQISSEVPQNLSASRPQDRQFILSSKKLLLSDSGFYLCACRGQVYTSTDTQYFGPGTRLTVL.

The chain has TRBV5-1 and TRBJ1-1; tentatively, D is TRBD1 (5 bases). The CDR3 is 14 residues long. Germline values: CDR1 SGHRS, CDR2 YFSETQ. Trimming stripped 4 bases from V and 5 bases from J, with 15 bases between. This CDR3 reads CASSLEAGRTEAFF. The CDR3 DNA reads TGCGCCAGCAGCCTGGAGGCAGGGAGGACTGAAGCTTTCTTT.

This clone turned up a few times. The chain joins TRBV2 to TRBJ1-4; 10 bases agree with TRBD1. Germline trimming cut 8 bases from V and 8 bases from J; bases unmatched to any gene: 8. Germline assignment: CDR1 SNHLY and CDR2 FYNNEI. CDR3 size: 14 residues. The CDR3 nucleotides read TGTGCCAGCTCTGGACAGGGGGAGTCAGAAAAACTGTTTTTT. Encoded protein: CASSGQGESEKLFF.

Turning to this clone: A junction end diverges from the germline sequence, so it may reflect a read error. The V gene is TRBV7-2, the J gene TRBJ1-1, with D possibly matching TRBD1 (6 bases). Germline CDR1 SGHTA, CDR2 FQGNSA. This CDR3 has 12 amino acids. CDR3 nucleotide sequence: TGTGCCAGCAGCTCCACGGGGGGACATTTCCTTTTT. Residues: CASSSTGGHFLF.

This clone is a singleton in its sample. The gene calls are TRBV6-4 and TRBJ2-2; D perhaps matches TRBD1 (6 bases). From germline, CDR1 is MRHNA and CDR2 SNTAGT. The length of the CDR3 is 13 residues. V was shortened by 9 bases and J by 4 bases, with 12 bases between the two germline ends. Here the CDR3 reads CASRGQLTGELFF. The CDR3 nucleotides are TGTGCCAGTCGTGGACAGCTCACCGGGGAGCTGTTTTTT.

The genes are TRBV11-2 and TRBJ1-5, with 8 bases that match TRBD1. V lost 3 bases and J lost 4; bases outside the gene matches: 5. This CDR3 comprises 15 residues. Germline values: CDR1 SGHAT, CDR2 FQNNGV. The CDR3, as DNA: TGTGCCAGCAGCTTTTCGACAGGGGAAAATCAGCCCCAGCATTTT. It encodes CASSFSTGENQPQHF. The whole variable domain, filled in from reference TRBV11-2 and TRBJ1-5, reads EAGVAQSPRYKIIEKRQSVAFWCNPISGHATLYWYQQILGQGPKLLIQFQNNGVVDDSQLPKDRFSAERLKGVDSTLKIQPAKLEDSAVYLCASSFSTGENQPQHFGDGTRLSIL.